These 5 T cell receptor beta chains share one sample of origin, sequenced in a study of T cell responses to AZD1222 COVID-19 vaccine (dated by TCRdb to the early 2020s). The method behind the library was the immunoSEQ multiplex PCR assay. This immuneACCESS table, as held by TCRdb, lists in-frame sequences with V and J called but not all clones. Of the missing ones, under half trace to an unresolved V gene in checked studies; the others have no known cause. This sample has around 120,000 clones in its table, and approximately 90% of those were observed once. The top ten hold 3.5% to 4% of the sample. Taken with the paper, the label for time point translates to: about 28 days (+/-7) after the second vaccine dose. The sample in question was peripheral blood, obtained 28 days after the second AZD1222 dose. These receptors all stem from an adult who received the AZD1222 COVID-19 vaccine.

This clone has a single count. CDR3 sequence: CASSPAIAGTEAFF. CDR3 sequence (DNA): TGCGCCAGCAGCCCCGCGATTGCAGGGACTGAAGCTTTCTTT. The chain carries TRBV5-1 and TRBJ1-1, with D perhaps TRBD1 (5 bases). CDR1 is SGHRS, CDR2 YFSETQ, per germline. V was trimmed by 4 bases and J by 5 bases, leaving 15 bases between them. This CDR3 contains 14 residues.

V usage is TRBV7-6 and J usage is TRBJ2-5; 9 bases map to TRBD2. Germline trimming cut 6 bases from V and 5 bases from J; bases unmatched to any gene: 13. Germline values: CDR1 SGHVS, CDR2 FNYEAQ. The CDR3 has 16 amino acids. CDR3 nucleotides: TGTGCCAGCAGGGGGATGACTAGCGGAGACGTGGAGACCCAGTACTTC. Translated: CASRGMTSGDVETQYF.

V usage is TRBV7-8 and J usage is TRBJ2-5, with 9 positions matching TRBD2. The V and J ends lost 1 base and 5 bases, in that order; junction bases with no gene match: 8. CDR3 size: 16 residues. The germline V gene has CDR1 SGHVS and CDR2 FQNEAQ. In nucleotides, the CDR3 is TGTGCCAGCAGCTTAGAGGCCGGACTAGCGATGGAGACCCAGTACTTC. This translates into CASSLEAGLAMETQYF. Variable domain in full (rest from reference TRBV7-8 and TRBJ2-5): GAGVSQSPRYKVAKRGQDVALRCDPISGHVSLFWYQQALGQGPEFLTYFQNEAQLDKSGLPSDRFFAERPEGSVSTLKIQRTQQEDSAVYLCASSLEAGLAMETQYFGPGTRLLVL.

The rearrangement joins TRBV5-8 to TRBJ1-2; 8 bases agree with TRBD1. V shed 7 bases and J 9 bases; nucleotides not matched to a gene: 5. This CDR3 is built from 11 residues. CDR1 and CDR2 from the germline V gene are SGHTS and YDEGEE. In DNA form, the CDR3 reads TGTGCCAGCGCAGGGGGCGTTAGCTACACCTTC. This translates into CASAGGVSYTF.

The V and J genes are TRBV5-1 and TRBJ2-1; no firm D call. CDR3 length equals 11 residues. Germline assignment: CDR1 SGHRS and CDR2 YFSETQ. Trimming left V 0 bases short and J 8 bases short, with 3 bases between. The CDR3 reads CASSLAYEQFF. The DNA for the CDR3 is TGCGCCAGCAGCTTGGCCTATGAGCAGTTCTTC.